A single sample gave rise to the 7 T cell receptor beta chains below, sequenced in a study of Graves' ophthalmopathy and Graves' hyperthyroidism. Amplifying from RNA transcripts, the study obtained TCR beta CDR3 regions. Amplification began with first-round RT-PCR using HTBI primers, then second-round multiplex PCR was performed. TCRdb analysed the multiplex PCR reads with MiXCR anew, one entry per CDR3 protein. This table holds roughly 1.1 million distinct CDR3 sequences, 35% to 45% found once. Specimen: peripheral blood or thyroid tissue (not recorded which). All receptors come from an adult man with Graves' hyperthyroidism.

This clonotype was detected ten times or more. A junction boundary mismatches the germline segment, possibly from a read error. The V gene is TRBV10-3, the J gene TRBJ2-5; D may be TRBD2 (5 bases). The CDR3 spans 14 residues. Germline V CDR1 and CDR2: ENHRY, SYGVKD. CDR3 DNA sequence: TGTGCCATCAGCGAGTTATTAGCGTCGGAGACCCAGTACTTC. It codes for CAISELLASETQYF.

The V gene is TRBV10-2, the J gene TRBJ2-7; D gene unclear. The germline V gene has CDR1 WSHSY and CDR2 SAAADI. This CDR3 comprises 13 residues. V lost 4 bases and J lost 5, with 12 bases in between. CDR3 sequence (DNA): TGCGCCAGCAGTGCCCGGGTGCTCCACGAGCAGTACTTC. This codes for CASSARVLHEQYF.

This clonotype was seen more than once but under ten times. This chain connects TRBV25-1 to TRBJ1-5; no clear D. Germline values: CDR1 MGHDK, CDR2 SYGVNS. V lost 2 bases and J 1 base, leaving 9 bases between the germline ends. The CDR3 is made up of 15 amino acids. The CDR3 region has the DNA TGTGCCAGCAGTGAAATTGGACGGAGCAATCAGCCCCAGCATTTT. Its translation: CASSEIGRSNQPQHF. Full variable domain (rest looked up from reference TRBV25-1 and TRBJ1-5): EADIYQTPRYLVIGTGKKITLECSQTMGHDKMYWYQQDPGMELHLIHYSYGVNSTEKGDLSSESTVSRIRTEHFPLTLESARPSHTSQYLCASSEIGRSNQPQHFGDGTRLSIL.

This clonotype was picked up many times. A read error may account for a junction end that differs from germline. The CDR3 bases are TGTACCACCAGCAGAGAAGGGCAGCCCCAGCATTTT. Translated, it gives CTTSREGQPQHF. This chain uses TRBV15 with TRBJ1-5; D unclear. This CDR3 region has 12 residues. CDR1 and CDR2 (germline): LNHNV, YYDKDF (reference sequence). Based on the CDR3 plus reference TRBV15 and TRBJ1-5, the full variable domain is DAMVIQNPRYQVTQFGKPVTLSCSQTLNHNVMYWYQQKSSQAPKLLFHYYDKDFNNEADTPDNFQSRRPNTSFCFLDIRSPGLGDTAMYLCTTSREGQPQHFGDGTRLSIL.

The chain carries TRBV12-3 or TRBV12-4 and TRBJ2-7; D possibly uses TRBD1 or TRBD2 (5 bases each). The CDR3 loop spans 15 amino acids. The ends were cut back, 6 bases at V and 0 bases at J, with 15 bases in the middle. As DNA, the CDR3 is TGTGCCAGCAGGACCCGGGACGGTAGCTCCTACGAGCAGTACTTC. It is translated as CASRTRDGSSYEQYF.

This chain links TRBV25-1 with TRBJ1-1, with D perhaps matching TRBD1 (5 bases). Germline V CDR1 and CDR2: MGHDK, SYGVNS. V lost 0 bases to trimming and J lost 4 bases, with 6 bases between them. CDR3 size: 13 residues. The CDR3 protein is CASSEYQGTEAFF. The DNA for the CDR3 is TGTGCCAGCAGTGAATATCAGGGCACTGAAGCTTTCTTT.

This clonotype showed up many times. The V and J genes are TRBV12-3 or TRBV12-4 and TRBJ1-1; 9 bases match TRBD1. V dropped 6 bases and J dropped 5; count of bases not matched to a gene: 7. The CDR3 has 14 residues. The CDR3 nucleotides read TGTGCCAGCAGCCCGGACAGGGGAGATACTGAAGCTTTCTTT. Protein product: CASSPDRGDTEAFF.